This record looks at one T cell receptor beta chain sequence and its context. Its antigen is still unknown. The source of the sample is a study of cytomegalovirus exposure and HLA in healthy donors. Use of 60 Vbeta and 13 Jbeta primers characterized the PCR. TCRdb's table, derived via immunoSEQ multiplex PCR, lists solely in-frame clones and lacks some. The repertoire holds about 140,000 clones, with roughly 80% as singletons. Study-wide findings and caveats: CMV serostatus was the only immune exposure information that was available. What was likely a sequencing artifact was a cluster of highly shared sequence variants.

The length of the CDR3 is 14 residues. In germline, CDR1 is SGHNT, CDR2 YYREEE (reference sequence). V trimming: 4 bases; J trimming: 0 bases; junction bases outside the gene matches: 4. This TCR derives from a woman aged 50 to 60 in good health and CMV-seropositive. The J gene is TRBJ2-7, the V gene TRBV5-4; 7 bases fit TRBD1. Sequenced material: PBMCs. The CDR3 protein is CASSPDRNSYEQYF. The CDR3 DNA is TGTGCCAGCAGCCCGGACAGGAACTCCTACGAGCAGTACTTC.